This T cell receptor beta chain emerged from a study of T-cell reconstitution after alpha-beta-depleted transplantation in children. Study-level points and caveats: By one year post-transplant, T-cell counts and diversity largely arose from T cells that were newly produced. As was reported, about two months after transplant, alpha-beta T cells came from several hundred expanded graft clones. After transplant, high TCRbeta diversity at day 60 in some patients arose from surviving recipient T cells and thymic progenitors.

Regarding this clonotype: The target antigen is unknown.

During its preparation, the TCRbeta library received unique molecular identifiers. In TCRdb, the PCR reads were re-called with MiXCR into one record per CDR3 protein. Among about 290,000 distinct CDR3 sequences listed, 6% to 10% were seen once. The germline CDR1 and CDR2 sequences are SEHNR and FQNEAQ (reference sequence). V gave up 4 bases and J gave up 6 bases; unmatched junction bases: 1. The CDR3 totals 13 residues. This TCR was sampled from a female patient between 2 and 15 years old who had a stem cell transplant for Fanconi anemia, so the T cells may come from the graft donor. This chain connects TRBV7-9 to TRBJ2-2, with 8 bases matching TRBD1. Source: peripheral blood, taken 360 days after TCRalphabeta/CD19-depleted stem cell transplant. CDR3 DNA: TGTGCCAGCAGCTCAGGGGGCGCCGGGGAGCTGTTTTTT. Its translation: CASSSGGAGELFF.